This T cell receptor beta chain was recorded in a study of T cell repertoires in cytomegalovirus infection (dated by TCRdb to the late 2010s). Study-level background: Donor HLA type was relevant to the analysis, because carriage of CMV infection together with the matching HLA type was indicated by public TCR beta signatures.

For sequencing, an Illumina HiSeq 1500 was employed. TCRdb took the public reads, trimmed them with fastp at Q25, ran MiXCR for clone calling and kept in-frame beta chains. Every CDR3 protein is listed once, alongside the most common genes and DNA of its rows. The sample includes around 300,000 distinct CDR3 sequences, with 25% observed a single time. Together, the top ten hold about 15% of the sample. Notes on this clonotype: It lacks a known antigen. One end of the junction is discordant with germline, which a read error may explain.

The paper's findings and limits, for the study overall: Cumulative frequency of public TCR beta family members discriminated carriers of CMV infection plus the relevant HLA type in this cohort and an independent roughly 350-donor cohort. In the ex vivo response, HLA-C-restricted CMV-specific TCR beta clonotypes were dominant, and in two of eight donors the single most frequent clonotype came from this HLA-C-restricted group.

The germline V gene encodes CDR1 DFQATT and CDR2 SNEGSKA (reference sequence). From its cysteine to its phenylalanine, the CDR3 spans 10 amino acids. This entry keeps only the CDR3 DNA: 30 bases, framed from base 1. Sample: PBMCs. The TCR sequence derives from a human donor in good health (CMV status not recorded). Some clones in this sample may be carry-over from other donors' samples. Recombination connected TRBV20-1 to TRBJ2-1, with the D segment possibly TRBD1 or TRBD2, each aligning over 5 bases. The DNA sequence is TGTGGGGGATTTTACAATGAGCAGTTCTTC. Translated, it reads CGGFYNEQFF.